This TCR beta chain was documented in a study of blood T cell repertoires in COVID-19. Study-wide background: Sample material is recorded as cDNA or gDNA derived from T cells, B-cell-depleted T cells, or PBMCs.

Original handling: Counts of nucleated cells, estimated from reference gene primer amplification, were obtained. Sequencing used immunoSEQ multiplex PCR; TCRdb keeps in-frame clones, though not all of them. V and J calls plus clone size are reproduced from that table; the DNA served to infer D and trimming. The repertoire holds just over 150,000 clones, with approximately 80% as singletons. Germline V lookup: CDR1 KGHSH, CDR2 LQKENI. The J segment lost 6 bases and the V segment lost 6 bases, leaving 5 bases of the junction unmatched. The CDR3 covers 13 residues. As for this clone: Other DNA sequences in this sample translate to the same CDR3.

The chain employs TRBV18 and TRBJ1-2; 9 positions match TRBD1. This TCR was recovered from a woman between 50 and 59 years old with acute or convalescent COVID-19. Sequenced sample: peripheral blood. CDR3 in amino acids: CASSPGQGDGYTF. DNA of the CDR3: TGTGCCAGCTCCCCGGGACAGGGCGATGGCTACACCTTC.